The rows below give T cell receptor beta chains drawn from one sample of a study of blood T cells in healthy people across ages. TCRdb reprocessed the 5' RACE reads via MiXCR and lists one record per CDR3 protein. The table lists under 750,000 distinct CDR3 sequences, 40% to 55% of them singletons. Sequences were obtained from blood. The receptors were gathered from an elderly man in good health. Each CDR3 is given with its conserved first and last residue. The D gene is left open where the match is weak. Only part of the rows carry a size: once, few, many, or a class if the clone is expanded.

j_call: TRBJ1-5
d_call: NA
clone_size: NA
v_call: TRBV7-9
cdr3_nt: TGTGCCAGCAGCCTAACCGGGGGGGCTCCTCCCCAGCATTTT
cdr3_aa: CASSLTGGAPPQHF

j_call: TRBJ2-5
d_call: NA
clone_size: NA
v_call: TRBV7-2
cdr3_nt: TGTGCCAGCAGCTTACGGGTAGGACCTCAAGAGACCCAGTACTTC
cdr3_aa: CASSLRVGPQETQYF

j_call: TRBJ2-5
d_call: TRBD2
clone_size: NA
v_call: TRBV2
cdr3_nt: TGTGCCAGCAGTGAAAGTGCGGGGGGGCACGAGACCCAGTACTTC
cdr3_aa: CASSESAGGHETQYF

j_call: TRBJ2-7
d_call: NA
clone_size: many
v_call: TRBV3-1
cdr3_nt: TGTGCCAGCAGCCAAGAGAGGGCGTGGTCAGGTCCTCTGTACGAGCAGTACTTC
cdr3_aa: CASSQERAWSGPLYEQYF

j_call: TRBJ2-5
d_call: NA
clone_size: few
v_call: TRBV10-2
cdr3_nt: TGCGCCAGCAGTGAACGGCATGGTCAAGAGACCCAGTACTTC
cdr3_aa: CASSERHGQETQYF

j_call: TRBJ1-1
d_call: NA
clone_size: NA
v_call: TRBV5-1
cdr3_nt: TGCGTCAGCAGCCGTAGGGGCCACAGTGATACCTCTGAAGCTTTCTTT
cdr3_aa: CVSSRRGHSDTSEAFF

j_call: TRBJ1-1
d_call: NA
clone_size: NA
v_call: TRBV5-1
cdr3_nt: TGCGCCAGCAGCGCCACGTCGATGAACACTGAAGCTTTCTTT
cdr3_aa: CASSATSMNTEAFF

j_call: TRBJ2-1
d_call: TRBD2
clone_size: NA
v_call: TRBV24-1
cdr3_nt: TGTGCCACCAGTGAGCCCGGGACTAGCGGGAGCGATGAGCAGTTCTTC
cdr3_aa: CATSEPGTSGSDEQFF

j_call: TRBJ2-1
d_call: TRBD2
clone_size: NA
v_call: TRBV5-1
cdr3_nt: TGCGCCAGCAGCCCGGAATACCGGGGGGGTTACAATGAGCAGTTCTTC
cdr3_aa: CASSPEYRGGYNEQFF

j_call: TRBJ2-7
d_call: NA
clone_size: NA
v_call: TRBV21-1
cdr3_nt: TGTGCCAGCAGCGCCCTGGGGAGTATGGCGGTACCTCACTGCGAGCAGTACTTC
cdr3_aa: CASSALGSMAVPHCEQYF

j_call: TRBJ2-3
d_call: NA
clone_size: NA
v_call: TRBV29-1
cdr3_nt: TGCAGCGTTGATGGGGGATTCACAGATACGCAGTATTTT
cdr3_aa: CSVDGGFTDTQYF

j_call: TRBJ2-7
d_call: TRBD2
clone_size: NA
v_call: TRBV20-1
cdr3_nt: TGCAGTGCTAGTAAGATCCAAACTAGCGGGATCTACAATGAGCAGTACTTC
cdr3_aa: CSASKIQTSGIYNEQYF

j_call: TRBJ2-7
d_call: NA
clone_size: many
v_call: TRBV29-1
cdr3_nt: TGCAGCGTTGAAGGAGGTCGAGGGCGCGAGCAGTACTTC
cdr3_aa: CSVEGGRGREQYF

j_call: TRBJ1-4
d_call: NA
clone_size: NA
v_call: TRBV7-2
cdr3_nt: TGTGCCAGCACCACACAGGGCTGGGCTACTAATGAAAAACTGTTTTTT
cdr3_aa: CASTTQGWATNEKLFF

j_call: TRBJ1-1
d_call: NA
clone_size: NA
v_call: TRBV21-1
cdr3_nt: TGTGCCAGCAGCAAAAGGAGGAACACTGAAGCTTTCTTT
cdr3_aa: CASSKRRNTEAFF

j_call: TRBJ2-6
d_call: TRBD1
clone_size: few
v_call: TRBV5-8
cdr3_nt: TGTGCCAGCAGAACCACAGGGGCTGGGGCCAACGTCCTGACTTTC
cdr3_aa: CASRTTGAGANVLTF

j_call: TRBJ2-7
d_call: NA
clone_size: NA
v_call: TRBV7-2
cdr3_nt: TGTGCCAGCAGCTTTTACGGGGACTCCTACGAGCAGTACTTC
cdr3_aa: CASSFYGDSYEQYF

j_call: TRBJ2-5
d_call: NA
clone_size: NA
v_call: TRBV12-3/TRBV12-4
cdr3_nt: TGTGCCAGCAGTACGACCGGAGGGGGTGGGCAGTACTTC
cdr3_aa: CASSTTGGGGQYF

j_call: TRBJ2-5
d_call: NA
clone_size: few
v_call: TRBV20-1
cdr3_nt: TGCAGTGCTTACATCCAAGAGACCCAGTACTTC
cdr3_aa: CSAYIQETQYF

j_call: TRBJ1-2
d_call: NA
clone_size: NA
v_call: TRBV2
cdr3_nt: TGTGCCAGCTCAGACACCGTAAACTATGGCTACACCTTC
cdr3_aa: CASSDTVNYGYTF

j_call: TRBJ2-1
d_call: TRBD2
clone_size: NA
v_call: TRBV20-1
cdr3_nt: TGCAGTGCTAGAGATGCAGCGCGACTAGCGGGAGTAGGCGACAATGAGCAGTTCTTC
cdr3_aa: CSARDAARLAGVGDNEQFF

j_call: TRBJ1-2
d_call: NA
clone_size: few
v_call: TRBV14
cdr3_nt: TGTGCCAGCAGCCAAGTGGGGCTCTATGGCTACACCTTC
cdr3_aa: CASSQVGLYGYTF

j_call: TRBJ1-1
d_call: TRBD1
clone_size: many
v_call: TRBV6-1
cdr3_nt: TGTGCCAGCAGACGAGGACAGGGGGCTGAAGCTTTCTTT
cdr3_aa: CASRRGQGAEAFF

j_call: TRBJ1-6
d_call: TRBD1
clone_size: NA
v_call: TRBV10-3
cdr3_nt: TGTGCCATCAGCCAGGGGGGGAATTCACCCCTCCACTTT
cdr3_aa: CAISQGGNSPLHF

j_call: TRBJ2-1
d_call: TRBD2
clone_size: few
v_call: TRBV4-2
cdr3_nt: TGTGCCAGCAGCCAAGCCCGACTGGGAGGGAATGAGCAGTTCTTC
cdr3_aa: CASSQARLGGNEQFF

j_call: TRBJ2-7
d_call: NA
clone_size: NA
v_call: TRBV5-6
cdr3_nt: TGTGCCAGCAGCTTGGTGGCCAGTGTCGCCTACGAGCAGTACTTC
cdr3_aa: CASSLVASVAYEQYF

j_call: TRBJ2-3
d_call: NA
clone_size: NA
v_call: TRBV10-3
cdr3_nt: TGTGCCATCAGAGAACAGGGCTACACAGATACGCAGTATTTT
cdr3_aa: CAIREQGYTDTQYF

j_call: TRBJ2-1
d_call: NA
clone_size: NA
v_call: TRBV7-3
cdr3_nt: TGTGCCAGCAGCTTAACAGCCTGGGGTGAGCAGTTCTTC
cdr3_aa: CASSLTAWGEQFF

j_call: TRBJ2-7
d_call: TRBD2
clone_size: many
v_call: TRBV5-1
cdr3_nt: TGCGCCAGCAGCTTGAGGACTAGCGCATACTACGAGCAGTACTTC
cdr3_aa: CASSLRTSAYYEQYF

j_call: TRBJ2-5
d_call: NA
clone_size: NA
v_call: TRBV3-1
cdr3_nt: TGTGCCAGCAGCCAAGGAGGAGCGGGAGAGACCCAGTACTTC
cdr3_aa: CASSQGGAGETQYF

j_call: TRBJ2-1
d_call: TRBD2
clone_size: NA
v_call: TRBV7-2
cdr3_nt: TGTGCCAGCAGTTTAAGACGGGGGGATGAGCAGTTCTTC
cdr3_aa: CASSLRRGDEQFF

j_call: TRBJ2-1
d_call: NA
clone_size: few
v_call: TRBV20-1
cdr3_nt: TGCAGTGCTAAGGGGACTGGGGACGGCCGACGCAATGAGCAGTTCTTC
cdr3_aa: CSAKGTGDGRRNEQFF

j_call: TRBJ2-5
d_call: NA
clone_size: many
v_call: TRBV6-5
cdr3_nt: TGTGCCAGCAGTTATAATGGAGTTCGAGAGACCCAGTACTTC
cdr3_aa: CASSYNGVRETQYF

j_call: TRBJ2-5
d_call: TRBD1
clone_size: many
v_call: TRBV7-2
cdr3_nt: TGCGCCAGCAGCTTGGCCGGACAGGGAGAGACCCAGTACTTC
cdr3_aa: CASSLAGQGETQYF

j_call: TRBJ1-1
d_call: NA
clone_size: many
v_call: TRBV6-5
cdr3_nt: TGTGCCAGCAGTTCGGCAGGGATTGAGGACACTGAAGCTTTCTTT
cdr3_aa: CASSSAGIEDTEAFF

j_call: TRBJ2-3
d_call: NA
clone_size: NA
v_call: TRBV24-1
cdr3_nt: TGTGCCACCAGTGATGGGGGGTCAGATACGCAGTATTTT
cdr3_aa: CATSDGGSDTQYF

j_call: TRBJ2-1
d_call: TRBD1
clone_size: NA
v_call: TRBV4-3
cdr3_nt: TGCGCCAGCAGCCAACAAGACAGGGGGTATGAGCAGTTCTTC
cdr3_aa: CASSQQDRGYEQFF

j_call: TRBJ2-1
d_call: TRBD1
clone_size: NA
v_call: TRBV5-1
cdr3_nt: TGCGCCAGCAGCCTGGCCCCGGGACAGGGTTACAATGAGCAGTTCTTC
cdr3_aa: CASSLAPGQGYNEQFF

j_call: TRBJ2-3
d_call: NA
clone_size: NA
v_call: TRBV11-2
cdr3_nt: TGTGCCAGCAGCTTAGATCGGAGATACACAGATACGCAGTATTTT
cdr3_aa: CASSLDRRYTDTQYF

j_call: TRBJ2-2
d_call: NA
clone_size: once
v_call: TRBV28
cdr3_nt: TGTGTTGCACAACAGGGCCACACCGGGGAGCTGTTTTTT
cdr3_aa: CVAQQGHTGELFF

j_call: TRBJ1-5
d_call: TRBD1
clone_size: NA
v_call: TRBV12-3/TRBV12-4
cdr3_nt: TGTGCCAGCAGTTTAAATCCACAGGGGGGTACGCCCCAGCATTTT
cdr3_aa: CASSLNPQGGTPQHF

j_call: TRBJ1-5
d_call: NA
clone_size: NA
v_call: TRBV5-1
cdr3_nt: TGCGCCAGCAGCTTGATCCCAGTGCCCCAGCATTTT
cdr3_aa: CASSLIPVPQHF

j_call: TRBJ2-7
d_call: NA
clone_size: NA
v_call: TRBV2
cdr3_nt: TGTGCCAGCAGTGACAGGGTTTCCAGCTACGAGCAGTACTTC
cdr3_aa: CASSDRVSSYEQYF

j_call: TRBJ2-1
d_call: TRBD2
clone_size: NA
v_call: TRBV7-2
cdr3_nt: TGTGCCAGCAGCACCTCTAGCGGGGGATACAATGAGCAGTTCTTC
cdr3_aa: CASSTSSGGYNEQFF

j_call: TRBJ2-7
d_call: NA
clone_size: NA
v_call: TRBV20-1
cdr3_nt: TGCAGTGCTAGTACAGGGCACTACGAGCAGTACTTC
cdr3_aa: CSASTGHYEQYF